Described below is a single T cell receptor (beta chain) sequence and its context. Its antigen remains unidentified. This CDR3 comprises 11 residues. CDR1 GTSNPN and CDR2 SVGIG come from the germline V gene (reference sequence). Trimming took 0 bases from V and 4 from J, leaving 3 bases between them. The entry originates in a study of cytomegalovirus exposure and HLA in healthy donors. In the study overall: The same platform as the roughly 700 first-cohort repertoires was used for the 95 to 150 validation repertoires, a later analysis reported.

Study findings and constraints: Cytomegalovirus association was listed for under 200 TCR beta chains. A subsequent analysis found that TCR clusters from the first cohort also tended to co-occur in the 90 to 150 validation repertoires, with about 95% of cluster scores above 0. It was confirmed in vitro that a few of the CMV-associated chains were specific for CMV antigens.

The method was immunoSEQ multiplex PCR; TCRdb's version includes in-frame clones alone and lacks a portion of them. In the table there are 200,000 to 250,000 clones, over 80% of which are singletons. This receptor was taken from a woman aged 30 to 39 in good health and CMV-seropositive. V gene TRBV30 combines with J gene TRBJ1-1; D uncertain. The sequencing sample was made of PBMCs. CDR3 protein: CAWSVPTEAFF. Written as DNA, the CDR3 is TGTGCCTGGAGTGTACCCACTGAAGCTTTCTTT.